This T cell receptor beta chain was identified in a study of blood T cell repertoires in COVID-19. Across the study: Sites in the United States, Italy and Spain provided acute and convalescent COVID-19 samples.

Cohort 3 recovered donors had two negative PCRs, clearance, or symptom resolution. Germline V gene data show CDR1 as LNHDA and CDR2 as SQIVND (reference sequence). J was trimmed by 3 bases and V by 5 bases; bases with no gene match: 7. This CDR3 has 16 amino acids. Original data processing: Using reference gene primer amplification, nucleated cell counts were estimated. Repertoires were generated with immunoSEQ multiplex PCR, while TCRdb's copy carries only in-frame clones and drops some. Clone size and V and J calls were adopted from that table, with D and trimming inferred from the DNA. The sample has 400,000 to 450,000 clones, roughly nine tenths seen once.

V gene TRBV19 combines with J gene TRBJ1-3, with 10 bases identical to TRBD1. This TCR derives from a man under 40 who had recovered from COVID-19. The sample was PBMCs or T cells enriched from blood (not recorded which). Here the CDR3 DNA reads TGTGCCAGTAGTCAGACCGGGACAGGGGTTGGAAACACCATATATTTT. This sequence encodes CASSQTGTGVGNTIYF. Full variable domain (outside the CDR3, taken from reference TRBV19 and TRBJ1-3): DGGITQSPKYLFRKEGQNVTLSCEQNLNHDAMYWYRQDPGQGLRLIYYSQIVNDFQKGDIAEGYSVSREKKESFPLTVTSAQKNPTAFYLCASSQTGTGVGNTIYFGEGSWLTVV.